This TCR beta chain was recorded in a study of blood T cell repertoires in COVID-19. Turning to the study itself: Whether acute or convalescent, the COVID-19 samples came from the United States, Italy and Spain. In each case, the material was cDNA or gDNA derived from T cells, B-cell-depleted T cells, or PBMCs.

The Seattle site enrolled patients during active infection and followed them longitudinally. This CDR3 spans 12 amino acids. The germline V and J ends were trimmed by 11 bases and 2 bases, with 10 bases remaining between them. From germline, CDR1 is SNHLY and CDR2 FYNNEI. Original processing notes: Amplification from reference gene primers served as the basis for estimated nucleated cell counts. Sequencing was performed with immunoSEQ multiplex PCR; in TCRdb, only in-frame clones are kept and a portion is missing. V and J calls plus clone size are reproduced from that table; the DNA served to infer D and trimming. The sample has approximately 100,000 clones; about 90% are singletons.

The chain uses TRBV2 and TRBJ1-3; TRBD1 might be the D (5 bases). The clonotype originates from a human donor with COVID-19, enrolled during active disease. The donor label of this sample is uncertain. What was sequenced was peripheral blood. The CDR3 loop reads CAGRQTGNTIYF. CDR3 coding DNA: TGTGCCGGGCGACAGACTGGAAACACCATATATTTT.